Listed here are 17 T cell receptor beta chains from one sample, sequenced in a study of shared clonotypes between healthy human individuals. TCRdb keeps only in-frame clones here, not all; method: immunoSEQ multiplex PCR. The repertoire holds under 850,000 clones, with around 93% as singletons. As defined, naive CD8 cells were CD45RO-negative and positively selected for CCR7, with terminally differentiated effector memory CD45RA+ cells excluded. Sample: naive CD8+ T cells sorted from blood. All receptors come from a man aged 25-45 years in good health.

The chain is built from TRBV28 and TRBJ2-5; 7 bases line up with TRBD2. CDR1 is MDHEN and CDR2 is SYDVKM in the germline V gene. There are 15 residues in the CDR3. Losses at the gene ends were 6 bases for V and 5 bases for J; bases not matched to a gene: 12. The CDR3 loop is CASSHLSGAGETQYF. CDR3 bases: TGTGCCAGCAGCCACCTTAGCGGAGCGGGGGAGACCCAGTACTTC.

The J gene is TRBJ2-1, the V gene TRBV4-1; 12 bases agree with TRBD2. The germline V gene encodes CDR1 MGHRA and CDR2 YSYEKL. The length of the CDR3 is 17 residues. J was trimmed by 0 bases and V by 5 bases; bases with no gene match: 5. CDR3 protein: CASSGGLAGSSYNEQFF. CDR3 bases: TGCGCCAGCAGCGGGGGACTAGCGGGTAGCTCCTACAATGAGCAGTTCTTC.

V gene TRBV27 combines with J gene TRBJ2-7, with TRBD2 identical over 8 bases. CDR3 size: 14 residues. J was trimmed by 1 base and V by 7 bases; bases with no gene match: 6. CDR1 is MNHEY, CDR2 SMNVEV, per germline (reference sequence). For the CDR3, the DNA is TGTGCCAGCAAACCGGGAGGGAGGTCCTACGAGCAGTACTTC. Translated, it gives CASKPGGRSYEQYF.

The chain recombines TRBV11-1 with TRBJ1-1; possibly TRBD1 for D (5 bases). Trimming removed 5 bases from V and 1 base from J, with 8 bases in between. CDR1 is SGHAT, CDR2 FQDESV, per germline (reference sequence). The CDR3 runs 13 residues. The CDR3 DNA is TGTGCCAGCAGCACGGGGGAGAACACTGAAGCTTTCTTT. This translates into CASSTGENTEAFF. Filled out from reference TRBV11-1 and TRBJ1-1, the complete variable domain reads EAEVAQSPRYKITEKSQAVAFWCDPISGHATLYWYRQILGQGPELLVQFQDESVVDDSQLPKDRFSAERLKGVDSTLKIQPAELGDSAMYLCASSTGENTEAFFGQGTRLTVV.

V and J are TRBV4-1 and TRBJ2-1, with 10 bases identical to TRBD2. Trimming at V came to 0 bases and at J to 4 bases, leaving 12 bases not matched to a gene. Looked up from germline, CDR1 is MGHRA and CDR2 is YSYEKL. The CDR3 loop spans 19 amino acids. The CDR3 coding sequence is TGCGCCAGCAGCCAAGAGCCCCTAGCGGGAGTCCCCCTTTACAATGAGCAGTTCTTC. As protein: CASSQEPLAGVPLYNEQFF.

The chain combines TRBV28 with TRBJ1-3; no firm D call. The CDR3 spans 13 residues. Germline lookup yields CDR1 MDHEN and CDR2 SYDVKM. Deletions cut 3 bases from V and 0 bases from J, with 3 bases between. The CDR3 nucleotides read TGTGCCAGCAGTTTCTACTCTGGAAACACCATATATTTT. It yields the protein CASSFYSGNTIYF.

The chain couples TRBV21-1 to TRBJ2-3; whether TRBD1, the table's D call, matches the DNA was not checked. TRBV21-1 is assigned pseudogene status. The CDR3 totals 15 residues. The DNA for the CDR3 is TGTGCCAGCAGCAATAACAGGGGTCAAACAGATACGCAGTATTTT. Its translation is CASSNNRGQTDTQYF.

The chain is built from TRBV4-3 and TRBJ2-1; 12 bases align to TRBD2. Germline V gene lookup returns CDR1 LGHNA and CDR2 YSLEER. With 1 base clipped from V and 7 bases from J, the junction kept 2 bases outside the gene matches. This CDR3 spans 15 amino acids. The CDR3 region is CASSQGTSGMNEQFF. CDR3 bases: TGCGCCAGCAGCCAAGGGACTAGCGGGATGAATGAGCAGTTCTTC.

The CDR3 DNA is TGTGCCAGCAGTTTATTAGCGCTACCGGCAGATACGCAGTATTTT. This translates into CASSLLALPADTQYF. The gene calls are TRBV27 and TRBJ2-3; D might be TRBD2 (5 bases). Germline V gives CDR1 MNHEY, CDR2 SMNVEV (reference sequence). Trimming took off 1 base at V and 4 bases at J, with 12 bases between the two ends. The CDR3 runs 15 residues.

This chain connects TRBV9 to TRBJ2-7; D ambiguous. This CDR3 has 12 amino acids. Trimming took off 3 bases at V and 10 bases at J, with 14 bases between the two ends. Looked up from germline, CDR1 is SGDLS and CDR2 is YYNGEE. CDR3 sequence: CASSGPQGLQYF. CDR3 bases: TGTGCCAGCAGCGGCCCCCAAGGGTTACAGTACTTC. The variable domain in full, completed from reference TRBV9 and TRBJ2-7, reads DSGVTQTPKHLITATGQRVTLRCSPRSGDLSVYWYQQSLDQGLQFLIQYYNGEERAKGNILERFSAQQFPDLHSELNLSSLELGDSALYFCASSGPQGLQYFGPGTRLTVT.

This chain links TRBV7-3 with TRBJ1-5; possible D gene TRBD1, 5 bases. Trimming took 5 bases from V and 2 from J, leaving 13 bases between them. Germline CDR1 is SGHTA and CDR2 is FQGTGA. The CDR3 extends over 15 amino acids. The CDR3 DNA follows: TGTGCCAGCAGCCTCAGGGTTCGGTGCAATCAGCCCCAGCATTTT. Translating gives CASSLRVRCNQPQHF.

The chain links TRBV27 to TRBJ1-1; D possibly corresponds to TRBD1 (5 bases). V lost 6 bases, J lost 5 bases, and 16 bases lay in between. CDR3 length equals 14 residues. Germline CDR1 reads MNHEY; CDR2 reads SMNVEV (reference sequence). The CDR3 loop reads CASRGSGSLTEAFF. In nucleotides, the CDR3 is TGTGCCAGCAGGGGATCAGGGAGTCTGACTGAAGCTTTCTTT.

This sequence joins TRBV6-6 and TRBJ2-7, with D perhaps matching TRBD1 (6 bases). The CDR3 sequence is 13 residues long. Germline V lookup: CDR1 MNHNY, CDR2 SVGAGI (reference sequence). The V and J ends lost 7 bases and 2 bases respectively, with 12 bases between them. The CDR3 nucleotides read TGTGCCAGCAAGAACAGGGAAACCTACGAGCAGTACTTC. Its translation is CASKNRETYEQYF.

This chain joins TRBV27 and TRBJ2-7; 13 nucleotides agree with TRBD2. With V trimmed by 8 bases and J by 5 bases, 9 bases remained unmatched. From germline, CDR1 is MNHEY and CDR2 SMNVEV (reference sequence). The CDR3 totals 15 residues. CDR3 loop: CASAGTSGIFDEQYF. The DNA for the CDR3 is TGTGCCAGCGCGGGGACTAGCGGGATTTTCGACGAGCAGTACTTC.

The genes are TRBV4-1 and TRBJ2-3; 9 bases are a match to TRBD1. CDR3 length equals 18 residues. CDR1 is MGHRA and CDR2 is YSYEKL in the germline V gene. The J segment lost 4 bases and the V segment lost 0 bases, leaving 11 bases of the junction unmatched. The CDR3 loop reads CASSQDPNRDRVADTQYF. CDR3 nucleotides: TGCGCCAGCAGCCAAGACCCTAATCGGGACAGGGTAGCAGATACGCAGTATTTT.

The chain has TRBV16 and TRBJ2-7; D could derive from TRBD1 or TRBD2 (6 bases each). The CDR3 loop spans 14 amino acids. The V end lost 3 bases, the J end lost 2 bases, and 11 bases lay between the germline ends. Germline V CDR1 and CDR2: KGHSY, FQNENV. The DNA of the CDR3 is TGTGCCAGCAGCCATTACGGGGGCACCTACGAGCAGTACTTC. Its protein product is CASSHYGGTYEQYF. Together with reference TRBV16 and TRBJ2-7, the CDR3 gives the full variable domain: GEEVAQTPKHLVRGEGQKAKLYCAPIKGHSYVFWYQQVLKNEFKFLISFQNENVFDETGMPKERFSAKCLPNSPCSLEIQATKLEDSAVYFCASSHYGGTYEQYFGPGTRLTVT.

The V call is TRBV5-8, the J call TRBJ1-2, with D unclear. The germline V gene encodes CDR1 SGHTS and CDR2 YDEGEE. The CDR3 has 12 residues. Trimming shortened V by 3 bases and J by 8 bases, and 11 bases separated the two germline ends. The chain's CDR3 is CASSYGMLGYTF. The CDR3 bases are TGTGCCAGCAGCTACGGAATGTTGGGCTACACCTTC. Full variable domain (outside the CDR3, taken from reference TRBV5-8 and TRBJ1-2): EAGVTQSPTHLIKTRGQQATLRCSPISGHTSVYWYQQALGLGLQFLLWYDEGEERNRGNFPPRFSGRQFPNYSSELNVNALELEDSALYLCASSYGMLGYTFGSGTRLTVV.